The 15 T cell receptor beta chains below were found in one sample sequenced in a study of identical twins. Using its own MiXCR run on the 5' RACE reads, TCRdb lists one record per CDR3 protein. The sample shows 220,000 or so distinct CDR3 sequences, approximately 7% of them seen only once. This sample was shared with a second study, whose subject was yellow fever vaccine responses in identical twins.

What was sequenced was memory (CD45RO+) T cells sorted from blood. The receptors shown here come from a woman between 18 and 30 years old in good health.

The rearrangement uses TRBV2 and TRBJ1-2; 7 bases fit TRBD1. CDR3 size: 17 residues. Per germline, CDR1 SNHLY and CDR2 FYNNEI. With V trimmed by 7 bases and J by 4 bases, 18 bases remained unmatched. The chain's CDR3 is CASTPTVHRQGSYGYTF. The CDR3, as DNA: TGTGCCAGCACTCCCACCGTCCACCGACAGGGTAGCTATGGCTACACCTTC.

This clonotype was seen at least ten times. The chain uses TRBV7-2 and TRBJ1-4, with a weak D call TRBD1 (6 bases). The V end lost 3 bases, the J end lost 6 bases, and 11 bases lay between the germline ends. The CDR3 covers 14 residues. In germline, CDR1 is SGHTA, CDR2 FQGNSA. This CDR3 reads CASSFPGQDEKLFF. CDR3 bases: TGTGCCAGCAGCTTCCCGGGACAAGATGAAAAACTGTTTTTT.

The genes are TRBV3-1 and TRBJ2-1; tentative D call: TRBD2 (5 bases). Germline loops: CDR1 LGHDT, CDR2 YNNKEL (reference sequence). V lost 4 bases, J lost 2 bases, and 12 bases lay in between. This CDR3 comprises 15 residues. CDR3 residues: CASSLGSVAYNEQFF. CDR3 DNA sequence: TGTGCCAGCAGCCTAGGGAGCGTCGCCTACAATGAGCAGTTCTTC.

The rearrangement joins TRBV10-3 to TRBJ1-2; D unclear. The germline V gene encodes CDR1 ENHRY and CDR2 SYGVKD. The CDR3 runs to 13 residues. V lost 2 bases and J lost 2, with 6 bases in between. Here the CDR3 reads CAISEKENYGYTF. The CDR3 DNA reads TGTGCCATCAGTGAGAAGGAAAACTATGGCTACACCTTC.

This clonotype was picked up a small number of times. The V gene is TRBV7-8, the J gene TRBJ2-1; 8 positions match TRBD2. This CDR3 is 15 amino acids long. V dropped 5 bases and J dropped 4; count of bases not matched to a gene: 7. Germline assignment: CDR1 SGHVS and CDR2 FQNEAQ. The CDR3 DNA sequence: TGTGCCAGCAGCCCCCGGACTAGCACGTACAATGAGCAGTTCTTC. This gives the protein CASSPRTSTYNEQFF.

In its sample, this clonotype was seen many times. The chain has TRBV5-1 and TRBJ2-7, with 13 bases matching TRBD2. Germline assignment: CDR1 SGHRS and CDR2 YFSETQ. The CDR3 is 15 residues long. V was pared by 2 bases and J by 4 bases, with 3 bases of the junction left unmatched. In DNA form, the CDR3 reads TGCGCCAGCAGCTTTGGACTAGCGGGGGAGTACGAGCAGTACGTC. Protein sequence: CASSFGLAGEYEQYV.

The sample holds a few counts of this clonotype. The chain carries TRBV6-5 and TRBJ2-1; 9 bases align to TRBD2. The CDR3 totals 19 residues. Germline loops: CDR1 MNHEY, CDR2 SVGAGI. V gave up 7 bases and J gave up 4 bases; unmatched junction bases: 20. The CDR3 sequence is CASIILLSCGGDLYNEQFF. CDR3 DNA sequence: TGTGCCAGCATTATACTCCTGTCGTGCGGGGGGGATCTGTACAATGAGCAGTTCTTC.

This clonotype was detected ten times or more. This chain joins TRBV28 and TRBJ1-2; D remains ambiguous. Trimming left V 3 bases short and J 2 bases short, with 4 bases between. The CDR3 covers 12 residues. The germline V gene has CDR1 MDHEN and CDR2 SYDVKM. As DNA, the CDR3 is TGTGCCAGCAGTTTCGAGAACTATGGCTACACCTTC. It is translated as CASSFENYGYTF.

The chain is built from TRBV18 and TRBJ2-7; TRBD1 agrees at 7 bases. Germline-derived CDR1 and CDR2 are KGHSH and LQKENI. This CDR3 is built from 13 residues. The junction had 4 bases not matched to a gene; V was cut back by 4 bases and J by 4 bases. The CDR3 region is CASSRDRLYEQYV. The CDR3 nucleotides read TGTGCCAGCTCACGGGACAGACTTTACGAGCAGTACGTC.

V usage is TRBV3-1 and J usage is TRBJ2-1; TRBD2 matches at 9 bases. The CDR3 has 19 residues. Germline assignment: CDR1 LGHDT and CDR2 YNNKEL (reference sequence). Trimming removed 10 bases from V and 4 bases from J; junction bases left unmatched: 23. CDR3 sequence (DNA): TGTGCCACCACCCACCTTTTGGGGCTAGCGGGGCTATTTTACAATGAGCAGTTCTTC. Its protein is CATTHLLGLAGLFYNEQFF.

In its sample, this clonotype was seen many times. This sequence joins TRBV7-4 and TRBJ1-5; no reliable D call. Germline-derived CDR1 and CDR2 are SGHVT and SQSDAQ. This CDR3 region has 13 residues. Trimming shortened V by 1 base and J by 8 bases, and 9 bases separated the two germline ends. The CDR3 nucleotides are TGTGCCAGCAGCTTAGTCAAGGTTAAGCCCCAGCATTTT. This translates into CASSLVKVKPQHF.

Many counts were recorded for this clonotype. The CDR3 DNA reads as TGTGCCAGCGGCAGGGCGGTTGCAGATACGCAGTATTTT. Translated: CASGRAVADTQYF. This chain links TRBV6-1 with TRBJ2-3, with TRBD1 as a possible D gene (5 bases). Between the trimmed V and J ends, which lost 8 bases and 4 bases, there was a span of 13 bases. CDR1 and CDR2 (germline): MNHNS, SASEGT. This CDR3 contains 13 residues.

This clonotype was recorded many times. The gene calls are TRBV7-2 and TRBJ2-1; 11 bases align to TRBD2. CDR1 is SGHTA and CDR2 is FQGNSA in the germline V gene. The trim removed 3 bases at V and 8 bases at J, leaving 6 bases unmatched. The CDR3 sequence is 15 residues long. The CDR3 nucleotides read TGTGCCAGCAGCTTTCGGGGACTAGCGGCCGATGAGCAGTTCTTC. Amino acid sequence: CASSFRGLAADEQFF.

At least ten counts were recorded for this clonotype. The CDR3 reads CASSSTSGRANEQFF. DNA of the CDR3: TGCGCCAGCAGCTCCACTAGCGGGAGGGCCAATGAGCAGTTCTTC. This chain uses TRBV5-1 with TRBJ2-1; 13 nucleotides agree with TRBD2. The length of the CDR3 is 15 residues. CDR1 and CDR2 (germline): SGHRS, YFSETQ. V was pared by 3 bases and J by 6 bases, with 3 bases of the junction left unmatched.

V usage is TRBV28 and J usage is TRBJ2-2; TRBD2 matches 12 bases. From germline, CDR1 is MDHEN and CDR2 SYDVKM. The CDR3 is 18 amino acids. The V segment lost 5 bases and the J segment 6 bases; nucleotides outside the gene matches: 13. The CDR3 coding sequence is TGTGCCAGCAGTCCAAAGGGACTAGCGGGTTCTTCGTCCGGGGAGCTGTTTTTT. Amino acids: CASSPKGLAGSSSGELFF.